This TCR beta chain appears in the sequencing data of a study of blood T cell repertoires in COVID-19. In its sample, this clone was seen once. CDR1 is SGHAT and CDR2 is FQDESV in the germline V gene (reference sequence). Between the trimmed V and J ends, which lost 2 bases and 9 bases, there was a span of 8 bases. The CDR3 spans 13 residues. Profiling relied on immunoSEQ multiplex PCR, and the TCRdb table lists in-frame clones only, not all of them. Of more than 300,000 clones listed, about 92% are singletons. The chain recombines TRBV11-1 with TRBJ1-6; D remains unclear. Sequencing was carried out using PBMCs or T cells enriched from blood (not recorded which). This TCR was sampled from a young woman who had recovered from COVID-19. CDR3 nucleotide sequence: TGTGCCAGCAGCTTATCGGGGTTTTCACCCCTCCACTTT. Translation: CASSLSGFSPLHF.